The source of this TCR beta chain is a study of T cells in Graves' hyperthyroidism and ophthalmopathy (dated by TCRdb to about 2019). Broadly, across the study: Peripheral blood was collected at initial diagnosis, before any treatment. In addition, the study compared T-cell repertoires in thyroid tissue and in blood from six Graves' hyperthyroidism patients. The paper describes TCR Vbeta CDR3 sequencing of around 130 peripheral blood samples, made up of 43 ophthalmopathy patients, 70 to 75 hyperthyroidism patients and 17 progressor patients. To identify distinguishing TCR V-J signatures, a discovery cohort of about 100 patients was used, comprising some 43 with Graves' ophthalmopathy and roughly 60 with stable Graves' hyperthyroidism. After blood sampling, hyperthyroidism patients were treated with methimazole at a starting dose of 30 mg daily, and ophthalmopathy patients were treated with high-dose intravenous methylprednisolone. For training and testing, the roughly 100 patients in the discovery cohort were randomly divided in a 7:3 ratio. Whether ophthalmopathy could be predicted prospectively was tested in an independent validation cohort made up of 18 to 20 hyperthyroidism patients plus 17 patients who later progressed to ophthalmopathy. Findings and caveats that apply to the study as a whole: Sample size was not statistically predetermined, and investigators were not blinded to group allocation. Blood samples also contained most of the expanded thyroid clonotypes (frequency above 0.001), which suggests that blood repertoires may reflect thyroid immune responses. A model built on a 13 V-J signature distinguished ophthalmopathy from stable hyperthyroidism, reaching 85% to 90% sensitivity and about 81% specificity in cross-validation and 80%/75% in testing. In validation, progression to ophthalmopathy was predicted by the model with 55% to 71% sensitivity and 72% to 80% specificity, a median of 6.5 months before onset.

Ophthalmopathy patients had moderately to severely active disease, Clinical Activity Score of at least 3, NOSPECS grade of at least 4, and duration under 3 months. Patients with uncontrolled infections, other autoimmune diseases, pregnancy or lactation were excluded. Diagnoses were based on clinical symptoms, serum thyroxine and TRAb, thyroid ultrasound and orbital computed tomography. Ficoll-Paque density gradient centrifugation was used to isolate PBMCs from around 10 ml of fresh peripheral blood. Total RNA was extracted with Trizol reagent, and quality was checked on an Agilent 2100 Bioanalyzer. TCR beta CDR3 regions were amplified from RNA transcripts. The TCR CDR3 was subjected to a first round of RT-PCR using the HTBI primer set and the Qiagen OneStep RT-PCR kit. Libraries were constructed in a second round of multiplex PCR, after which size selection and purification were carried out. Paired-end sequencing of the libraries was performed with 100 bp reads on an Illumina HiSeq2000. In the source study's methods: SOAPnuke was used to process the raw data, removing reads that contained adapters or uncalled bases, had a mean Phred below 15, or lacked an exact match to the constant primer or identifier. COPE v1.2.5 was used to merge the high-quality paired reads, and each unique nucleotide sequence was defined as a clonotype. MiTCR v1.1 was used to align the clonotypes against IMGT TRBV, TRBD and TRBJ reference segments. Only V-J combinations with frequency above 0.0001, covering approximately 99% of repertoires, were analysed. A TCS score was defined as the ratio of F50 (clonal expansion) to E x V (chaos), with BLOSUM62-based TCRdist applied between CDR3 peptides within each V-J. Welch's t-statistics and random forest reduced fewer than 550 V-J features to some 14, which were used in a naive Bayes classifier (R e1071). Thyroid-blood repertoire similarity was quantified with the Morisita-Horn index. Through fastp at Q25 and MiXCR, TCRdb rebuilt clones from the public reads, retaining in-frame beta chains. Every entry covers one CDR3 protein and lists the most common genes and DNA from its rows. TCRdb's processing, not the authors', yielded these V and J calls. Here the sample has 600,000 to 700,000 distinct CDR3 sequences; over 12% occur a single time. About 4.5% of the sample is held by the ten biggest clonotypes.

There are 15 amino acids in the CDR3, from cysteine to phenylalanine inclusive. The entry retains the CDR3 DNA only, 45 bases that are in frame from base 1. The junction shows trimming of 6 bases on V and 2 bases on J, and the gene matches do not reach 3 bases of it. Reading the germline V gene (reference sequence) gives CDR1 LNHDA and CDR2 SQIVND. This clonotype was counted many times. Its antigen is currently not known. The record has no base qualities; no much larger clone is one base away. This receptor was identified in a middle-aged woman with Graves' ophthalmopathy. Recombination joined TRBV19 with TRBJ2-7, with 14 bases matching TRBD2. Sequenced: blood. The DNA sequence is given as TGTGCCAGTAGGAAGGGACTAGCGGGGGCCTACGAGCAGTACTTC. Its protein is CASRKGLAGAYEQYF.